The 32 T cell receptor beta chains listed next were all sequenced from one sample in a study of blood T cell repertoires in COVID-19 (dated by TCRdb to the early 2020s). Libraries came from the immunoSEQ multiplex PCR assay. In TCRdb, the immuneACCESS table is reduced to in-frame sequences with V and J assigned. These tables do not hold every clone; where another copy was compared, an unresolved V gene accounts for under half, and the others remain unexplained. This sample comprises some 700,000 clones, 80% to 90% of them detected only once. Jointly, the top ten make up approximately 0.25% of the sample. The sequenced sample consisted of peripheral blood. Every receptor here comes from a woman younger than 30 with acute or convalescent COVID-19.

The chain joins TRBV19 to TRBJ1-5, with 8 bases matching TRBD1. The CDR3 runs to 15 residues. J was trimmed by 2 bases and V by 4 bases; bases with no gene match: 4. In germline, CDR1 is LNHDA, CDR2 SQIVND (reference sequence). The CDR3, as DNA: TGTGCCAGTAGTAGAGGACAGGGAGGCAATCAGCCCCAGCATTTT. The encoded protein is CASSRGQGGNQPQHF. The full variable domain, completed using reference TRBV19 and TRBJ1-5, is DGGITQSPKYLFRKEGQNVTLSCEQNLNHDAMYWYRQDPGQGLRLIYYSQIVNDFQKGDIAEGYSVSREKKESFPLTVTSAQKNPTAFYLCASSRGQGGNQPQHFGDGTRLSIL.

V gene TRBV4-3 combines with J gene TRBJ2-1; D is perhaps TRBD2 (7 bases). This CDR3 region has 16 residues. V was pared by 0 bases and J by 3 bases, with 12 bases between. The germline V gene has CDR1 LGHNA and CDR2 YSLEER. CDR3 coding DNA: TGCGCCAGCAGCCAAGATGGGGGGGCCGTCTACAATGAGCAGTTCTTC. It yields the protein CASSQDGGAVYNEQFF.

The chain combines TRBV4-1 with TRBJ2-5, with 8 bases identical to TRBD1. Germline loops: CDR1 MGHRA, CDR2 YSYEKL. The junction had 11 bases not matched to a gene; V was cut back by 0 bases and J by 2 bases. The CDR3 has 18 amino acids. The CDR3 region is CASSQEWWARTGQETQYF. The CDR3 bases are TGCGCCAGCAGCCAAGAGTGGTGGGCCAGGACAGGGCAAGAGACCCAGTACTTC.

The chain couples TRBV5-1 to TRBJ1-2; perhaps TRBD1 as D (6 bases). V was clipped by 1 base and J by 4 bases, with 14 bases between them. Germline CDR1 is SGHRS and CDR2 is YFSETQ. This CDR3 has 15 amino acids. CDR3 loop: CASSLSGRDTYGYTF. The DNA of the CDR3 is TGCGCCAGCAGCTTGTCTGGTCGGGACACCTATGGCTACACCTTC.

This rearrangement joins TRBV19 to TRBJ2-3, with D uncertain. Trimming cost V 5 bases and J 4 bases, with 13 bases left between them. CDR3 length equals 14 residues. Germline V gene lookup returns CDR1 LNHDA and CDR2 SQIVND (reference sequence). CDR3: CASSQEAVADTQYF. The CDR3 DNA reads TGTGCCAGTAGTCAAGAAGCCGTGGCAGATACGCAGTATTTT.

This clone was counted once. This sequence joins TRBV5-3 and TRBJ1-6, with D perhaps TRBD1 (6 bases). TRBV5-3 is known as an ORF, though its function is uncertain. The CDR3 extends over 15 amino acids. Trimming took 2 bases from V and 10 from J, leaving 16 bases between them. This chain's CDR3 is CARSFTGRVGSPLHF. The CDR3, as DNA: TGTGCCAGAAGCTTTACAGGGAGGGTTGGATCACCCCTCCACTTT.

The chain recombines TRBV24-1 with TRBJ2-3, with 7 bases identical to TRBD1. This CDR3 has 15 residues. Germline values: CDR1 KGHDR, CDR2 SFDVKD. V gave up 2 bases and J gave up 2 bases; unmatched junction bases: 3. The CDR3 DNA reads TGTGCCACCAGTGATTGGGACAGAAACACAGATACGCAGTATTTT. This gives the protein CATSDWDRNTDTQYF.

The rearrangement uses TRBV14 and TRBJ1-6; 10 bases are shared with TRBD1. CDR1 is SGHDN and CDR2 is FVKESK in the germline V gene. The CDR3 runs to 17 residues. The V and J ends lost 5 bases and 10 bases, in that order; junction bases with no gene match: 14. In DNA, the CDR3 is TGTGCCAGCAGCAGACACTCAAGACAGGGGGCATGGTCACCCCTCCACTTT. It is translated as CASSRHSRQGAWSPLHF.

CDR3 DNA: TGTGCCAGTAGGGCACGCTCCACAGATACGCAGTATTTT. As protein: CASRARSTDTQYF. The V call is TRBV19, the J call TRBJ2-3; D remains unclear. The germline V gene has CDR1 LNHDA and CDR2 SQIVND (reference sequence). Trimming stripped 6 bases from V and 2 bases from J, with 9 bases between. This CDR3 has 13 residues.

V is TRBV20-1 and J is TRBJ1-5; 8 positions agree with TRBD1. There are 16 residues in the CDR3. V lost 3 bases, J lost 0 bases, and 7 bases stayed unmatched. From germline, CDR1 is DFQATT and CDR2 SNEGSKA (reference sequence). Here the CDR3 DNA reads TGCAGTGCTAGTCCGGACAGGGATTATAGCAATCAGCCCCAGCATTTT. Translation gives CSASPDRDYSNQPQHF.

The rearrangement uses TRBV7-6 and TRBJ2-5; TRBD2 agrees at 11 bases. The CDR3 covers 16 residues. CDR1 is SGHVS and CDR2 is FNYEAQ in the germline V gene. The V gene end was trimmed by 5 bases and the J gene end by 7 bases; junction bases not matched to a gene: 12. For the CDR3, the DNA is TGTGCCAGCAGCCCGACTAGCGGGGAGGTGTGGAGGACCCAGTACTTC. It encodes CASSPTSGEVWRTQYF.

The chain uses TRBV5-1 and TRBJ2-5; D ambiguous. The CDR3 contains 14 residues. Germline CDR1 is SGHRS and CDR2 is YFSETQ. V lost 4 bases and J 1 base, leaving 11 bases between the germline ends. The CDR3 region has the DNA TGCGCCAGCAGCGCCGGCGGAAGCCAAGAGACCCAGTACTTC. Protein sequence: CASSAGGSQETQYF.

The chain uses TRBV19 and TRBJ1-2, with TRBD1 matching over 7 bases. This CDR3 contains 14 residues. The J segment lost 8 bases and the V segment lost 2 bases, leaving 8 bases of the junction unmatched. Germline V gives CDR1 LNHDA, CDR2 SQIVND (reference sequence). This chain's CDR3 is CASSIIDRVEGYTF. Written as DNA, the CDR3 is TGTGCCAGTAGTATAATCGACAGGGTGGAGGGCTACACCTTC.

The V call is TRBV5-5, the J call TRBJ2-7; D possibly corresponds to TRBD1 (5 bases). This CDR3 contains 13 residues. V lost 0 bases to trimming and J lost 6 bases, with 10 bases between them. Per germline, CDR1 SGHKS and CDR2 YYEKEE (reference sequence). The CDR3 loop is CASSLARVLEQYF. In nucleotides, the CDR3 is TGTGCCAGCAGCTTGGCCAGGGTTCTCGAGCAGTACTTC.

The CDR3 is CASSQGIGQGFGYTF. CDR3 nucleotide sequence: TGTGCCAGCAGCCAAGGAATTGGGCAGGGCTTTGGCTACACCTTC. This chain uses TRBV14 with TRBJ1-2; possible D gene TRBD1, 5 bases. This CDR3 is 15 amino acids long. Between the trimmed V and J ends, which lost 1 base and 7 bases, there was a span of 16 bases. Germline assignment: CDR1 SGHDN and CDR2 FVKESK.

In DNA form, the CDR3 reads TGTGCCAGCAGTTACTTCCGAGCGACAGGGTCTGGAAACACCATATATTTT. This translates into CASSYFRATGSGNTIYF. The chain is built from TRBV6-2 or TRBV6-3 and TRBJ1-3; 7 nucleotides match TRBD1. Per the germline V gene, CDR1 is MNHEY and CDR2 is SVGEGT. The CDR3 is made up of 17 amino acids. J lost 1 base, V lost 1 base, and 7 bases had no gene match.

The chain uses TRBV6-4 and TRBJ2-4; D is perhaps TRBD1 (6 bases). The CDR3 covers 15 residues. Germline V gives CDR1 MRHNA, CDR2 SNTAGT. V lost 10 bases and J 2 bases, leaving 18 bases between the germline ends. CDR3 sequence: CAMRGCRDPKNIQYF. CDR3 coding DNA: TGTGCCATGAGGGGGTGTAGGGACCCCAAAAACATTCAGTACTTC.

This clone appeared once. CDR3 bases: TGTGCCAGCAGCCAAGCCCTAGCGGGGGGTTTCCTTATGGAGACCCAGTACTTC. Its protein product is CASSQALAGGFLMETQYF. The chain links TRBV3-1 (or the pseudogene TRBV3-2) to TRBJ2-5; 11 bases agree with TRBD2. Looked up from germline, CDR1 is LGHDT and CDR2 is YNNKEL (reference sequence). This CDR3 spans 18 amino acids. Germline trimming cut 1 base from V and 5 bases from J; bases unmatched to any gene: 12.

The chain uses TRBV3-1 (or the pseudogene TRBV3-2) and TRBJ2-7; D is possibly TRBD1 (5 bases). Trimming shortened V by 3 bases and J by 0 bases, and 9 bases separated the two germline ends. Germline loops: CDR1 LGHDT, CDR2 YNNKEL (reference sequence). This CDR3 spans 14 amino acids. The CDR3 loop is CASSHVGASYEQYF. CDR3 DNA: TGTGCCAGCAGCCACGTAGGGGCCTCCTACGAGCAGTACTTC.

This clone was seen a few times. This chain uses TRBV12-3 or TRBV12-4 with TRBJ1-2; no clear D gene. CDR3 length equals 13 residues. V was clipped by 3 bases and J by 4 bases, with 9 bases between them. The CDR3 DNA reads as TGTGCCAGCAGTTTTGCAGAGGTCTATGGCTACACCTTC. Protein: CASSFAEVYGYTF.

The genes are TRBV7-6 and TRBJ2-2, with no clear D. Trimming took 1 base from V and 6 from J, leaving 12 bases between them. Germline loops: CDR1 SGHVS, CDR2 FNYEAQ. The CDR3 runs 15 residues. CDR3 region: CASSLGLRYAGELFF. Written as DNA, the CDR3 is TGTGCCAGCAGCTTAGGACTCCGTTACGCCGGGGAGCTGTTTTTT.

The chain links TRBV5-5 to TRBJ1-2; 9 nucleotides match TRBD1. The ends lost 4 bases at V and 8 bases at J; junction bases unmatched: 18. Germline CDR1 reads SGHKS; CDR2 reads YYEKEE (reference sequence). This CDR3 has 17 residues. The CDR3, as DNA: TGTGCCAGCAGCACTTCGACAGGGGGAGCTATGGCTATGGGCTACACCTTC. This sequence encodes CASSTSTGGAMAMGYTF.

V is TRBV3-1 (or the pseudogene TRBV3-2) and J is TRBJ1-2; a possible D gene is TRBD1 (6 bases). The CDR3 consists of 13 residues. The V gene lost 1 base and the J gene lost 6 bases, with 9 bases spanning the gap. Germline CDR1 is LGHDT and CDR2 is YNNKEL (reference sequence). The CDR3 DNA is TGTGCCAGCAGCCAAGTCCCAGGGGATGGCTACACCTTC. Encoded protein: CASSQVPGDGYTF.

The rearrangement joins TRBV6-5 to TRBJ1-2, with TRBD1 as a possible D gene (6 bases). This CDR3 region has 15 residues. Germline-derived CDR1 and CDR2 are MNHEY and SVGAGI. V was pared by 0 bases and J by 6 bases, with 14 bases between. The CDR3, as DNA: TGTGCCAGCAGTTACTCGACCGGGACACAGAATGGCTACACCTTC. Amino acids: CASSYSTGTQNGYTF.

The chain recombines TRBV9 with TRBJ2-7, with TRBD1 identical over 12 bases. Germline V gene lookup returns CDR1 SGDLS and CDR2 YYNGEE. This CDR3 comprises 15 residues. Unmatched junction bases numbered 7, after V lost 3 bases and J lost 6 bases. The CDR3 region has the DNA TGTGCCAGCAGCGCACCGGGACAGGGGGCGGGCGAGCAGTACTTC. It yields the protein CASSAPGQGAGEQYF.

The chain combines TRBV7-8 with TRBJ2-5; no reliable D call. Trimming removed 6 bases from V and 5 bases from J, with 13 bases in between. Germline V gene data show CDR1 as SGHVS and CDR2 as FQNEAQ. The CDR3 has 13 residues. CDR3 bases: TGTGCCAGCAGTCGCCTAGTAGTCGAGACCCAGTACTTC. Its translation: CASSRLVVETQYF.

CDR3: CASNARGTYYGYTF. The CDR3 nucleotides read TGTGCCAGTAACGCCAGGGGGACATACTATGGCTACACCTTC. The V gene is TRBV19, the J gene TRBJ1-2, with 7 bases fitting TRBD1. After removal of 7 bases from V and 3 bases from J, the junction contained 8 bases not matched to a gene. Per germline, CDR1 LNHDA and CDR2 SQIVND (reference sequence). CDR3 length: 14 residues.

The chain links TRBV4-3 to TRBJ2-1; TRBD2 might be the D (6 bases). In germline, CDR1 is LGHNA, CDR2 YSLEER. The ends were cut back, 2 bases at V and 0 bases at J, with 11 bases in the middle. The CDR3 loop spans 16 amino acids. CDR3 in DNA: TGCGCCAGCAGCCAAATTGCGGGAAACTCCTACAATGAGCAGTTCTTC. Amino acid sequence: CASSQIAGNSYNEQFF.

The DNA for the CDR3 is TGTGCCAGCAGTATACGAGGACAGACCTACAATGAGCAGTTCTTC. Its translation: CASSIRGQTYNEQFF. This rearrangement joins TRBV7-9 to TRBJ2-1; the D gene is possibly TRBD1 (6 bases). Germline lookup yields CDR1 SEHNR and CDR2 FQNEAQ (reference sequence). The CDR3 has 15 amino acids. V dropped 6 bases and J dropped 2 bases, with 14 bases sitting between them. The entire variable domain, with the rest obtained from reference TRBV7-9 and TRBJ2-1, is as follows: DTGVSQNPRHKITKRGQNVTFRCDPISEHNRLYWYRQTLGQGPEFLTYFQNEAQLEKSRLLSDRFSAERPKGSFSTLEIQRTEQGDSAMYLCASSIRGQTYNEQFFGPGTRLTVL.

The chain employs TRBV28 and TRBJ2-6; 12 bases agree with TRBD1. The CDR3 totals 17 residues. The germline V gene has CDR1 MDHEN and CDR2 SYDVKM. V lost 6 bases and J lost 4; bases outside the gene matches: 7. CDR3 protein: CASSRRDRGLGANVLTF. The CDR3 nucleotides read TGTGCCAGCAGCAGACGGGACAGGGGGCTCGGGGCCAACGTCCTGACTTTC.

This clone was seen a few times. This chain links TRBV19 with TRBJ1-2, with TRBD1 as a possible D gene (5 bases). Per the germline V gene, CDR1 is LNHDA and CDR2 is SQIVND (reference sequence). The V and J ends lost 4 bases and 3 bases respectively, with 24 bases between them. The CDR3 runs to 18 residues. CDR3 amino acids: CASSTRGSFGQRDYGYTF. CDR3 in DNA: TGTGCCAGTAGTACACGGGGGAGCTTTGGCCAACGGGACTATGGCTACACCTTC.

This rearrangement joins TRBV11-2 to TRBJ1-4; D is possibly TRBD1 (5 bases). V was cut by 1 base and J by 4 bases, with 10 bases left in between. CDR3 length: 15 residues. CDR1 and CDR2 (germline): SGHAT, FQNNGV. The CDR3, as DNA: TGTGCCAGCAGCTTAGTAGGTGACAGTAATGAAAAACTGTTTTTT. Residues: CASSLVGDSNEKLFF. Complete variable domain (other parts from reference TRBV11-2 and TRBJ1-4): EAGVAQSPRYKIIEKRQSVAFWCNPISGHATLYWYQQILGQGPKLLIQFQNNGVVDDSQLPKDRFSAERLKGVDSTLKIQPAKLEDSAVYLCASSLVGDSNEKLFFGSGTQLSVL.